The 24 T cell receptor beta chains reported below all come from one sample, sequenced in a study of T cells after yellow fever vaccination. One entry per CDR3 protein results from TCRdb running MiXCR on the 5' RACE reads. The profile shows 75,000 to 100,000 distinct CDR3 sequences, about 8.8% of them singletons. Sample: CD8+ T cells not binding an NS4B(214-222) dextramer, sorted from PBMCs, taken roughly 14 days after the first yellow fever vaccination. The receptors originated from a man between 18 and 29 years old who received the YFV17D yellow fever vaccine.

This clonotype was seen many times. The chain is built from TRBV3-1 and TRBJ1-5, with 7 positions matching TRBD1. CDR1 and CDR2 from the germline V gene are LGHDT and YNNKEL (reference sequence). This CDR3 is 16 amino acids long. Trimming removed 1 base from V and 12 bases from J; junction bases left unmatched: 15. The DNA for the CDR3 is TGTGCCAGCAGCCAAGTCTTAGGGGGCCCCAGTTTGGTCCAGCATTTT. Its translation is CASSQVLGGPSLVQHF.

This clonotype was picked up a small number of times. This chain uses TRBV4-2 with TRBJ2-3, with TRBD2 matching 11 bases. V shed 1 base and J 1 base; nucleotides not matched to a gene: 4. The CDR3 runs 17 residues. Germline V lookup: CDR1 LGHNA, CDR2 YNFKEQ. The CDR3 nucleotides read TGTGCCAGCAGCCAAGGCCAACTAGCGGGGGGCACAGATACGCAGTATTTT. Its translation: CASSQGQLAGGTDTQYF.

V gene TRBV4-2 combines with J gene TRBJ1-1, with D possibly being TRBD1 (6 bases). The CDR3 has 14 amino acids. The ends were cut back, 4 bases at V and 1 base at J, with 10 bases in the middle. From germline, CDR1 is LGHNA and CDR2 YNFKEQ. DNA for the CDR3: TGTGCCAGCAGCCCAGGGGTCAAGAACACTGAAGCTTTCTTT. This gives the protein CASSPGVKNTEAFF.

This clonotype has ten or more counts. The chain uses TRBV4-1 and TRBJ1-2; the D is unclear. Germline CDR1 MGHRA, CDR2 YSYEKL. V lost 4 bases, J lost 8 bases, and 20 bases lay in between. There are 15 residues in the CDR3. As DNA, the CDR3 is TGCGCCAGCAGCCGGCCCGAGGGAATCCTGGAAGGCTACACCTTC. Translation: CASSRPEGILEGYTF.

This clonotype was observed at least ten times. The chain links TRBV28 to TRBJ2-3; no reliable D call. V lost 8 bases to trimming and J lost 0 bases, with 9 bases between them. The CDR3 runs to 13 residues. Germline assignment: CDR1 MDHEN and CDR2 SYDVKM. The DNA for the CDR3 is TGTGCCAGCCTGCAGGCTAGCACAGATACGCAGTATTTT. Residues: CASLQASTDTQYF. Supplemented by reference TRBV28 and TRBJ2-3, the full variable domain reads DVKVTQSSRYLVKRTGEKVFLECVQDMDHENMFWYRQDPGLGLRLIYFSYDVKMKEKGDIPEGYSVSREKKERFSLILESASTNQTSMYLCASLQASTDTQYFGPGTRLTVL.

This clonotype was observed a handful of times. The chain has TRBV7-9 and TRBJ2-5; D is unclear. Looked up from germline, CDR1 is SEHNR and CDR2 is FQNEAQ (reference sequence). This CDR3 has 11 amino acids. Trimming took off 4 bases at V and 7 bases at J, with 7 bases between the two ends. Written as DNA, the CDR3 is TGTGCCAGCAGCTCAGATGGGACCCAGTACTTC. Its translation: CASSSDGTQYF. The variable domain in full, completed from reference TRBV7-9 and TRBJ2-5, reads DTGVSQNPRHKITKRGQNVTFRCDPISEHNRLYWYRQTLGQGPEFLTYFQNEAQLEKSRLLSDRFSAERPKGSFSTLEIQRTEQGDSAMYLCASSSDGTQYFGPGTRLLVL.

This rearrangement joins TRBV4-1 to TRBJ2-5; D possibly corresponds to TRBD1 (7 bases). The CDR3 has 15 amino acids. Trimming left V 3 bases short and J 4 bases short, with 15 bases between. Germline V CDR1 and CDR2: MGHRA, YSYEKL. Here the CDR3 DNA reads TGCGCCAGCAGCCAGGGCCTCAGGGGGGTAGAGACCCAGTACTTC. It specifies CASSQGLRGVETQYF.

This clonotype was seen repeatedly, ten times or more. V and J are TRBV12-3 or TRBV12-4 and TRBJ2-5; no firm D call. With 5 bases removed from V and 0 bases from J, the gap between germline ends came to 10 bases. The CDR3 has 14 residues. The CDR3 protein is CASSPLGDQETQYF. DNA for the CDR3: TGTGCCAGCAGTCCCTTGGGCGACCAAGAGACCCAGTACTTC.

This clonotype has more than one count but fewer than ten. The CDR3: CASSYSTGSDEAFF. CDR3 coding DNA: TGTGCCAGCAGTTACTCGACAGGCTCCGATGAAGCTTTCTTT. The V gene is TRBV6-5, the J gene TRBJ1-1, with D possibly being TRBD1 (6 bases). Trimming removed 0 bases from V and 7 bases from J, with 12 bases in between. Germline-derived CDR1 and CDR2 are MNHEY and SVGAGI. This CDR3 region has 14 residues.

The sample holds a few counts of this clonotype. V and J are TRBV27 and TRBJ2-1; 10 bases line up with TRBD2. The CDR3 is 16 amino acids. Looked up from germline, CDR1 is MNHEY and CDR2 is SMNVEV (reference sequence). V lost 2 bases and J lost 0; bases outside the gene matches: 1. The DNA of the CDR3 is TGTGCCAGCAGTTTAACTAGCGGGGTCTCCTACAATGAGCAGTTCTTC. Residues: CASSLTSGVSYNEQFF.

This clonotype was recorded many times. CDR3 residues: CAISVDREGLIGYTF. The CDR3 nucleotides are TGTGCCATCAGTGTCGACAGGGAAGGGCTAATAGGCTACACCTTC. The rearrangement uses TRBV10-3 and TRBJ1-2; 7 bases are shared with TRBD1. The CDR3 covers 15 residues. With 4 bases clipped from V and 8 bases from J, the junction kept 13 bases outside the gene matches. Germline V gives CDR1 ENHRY, CDR2 SYGVKD.

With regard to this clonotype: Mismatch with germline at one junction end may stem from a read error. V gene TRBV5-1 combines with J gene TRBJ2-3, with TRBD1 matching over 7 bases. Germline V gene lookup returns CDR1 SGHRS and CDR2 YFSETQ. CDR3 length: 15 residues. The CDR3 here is CTSSWKGAWTDTQYF. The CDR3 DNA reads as TGCACCAGCAGTTGGAAGGGGGCATGGACAGATACGCAGTATTTT.

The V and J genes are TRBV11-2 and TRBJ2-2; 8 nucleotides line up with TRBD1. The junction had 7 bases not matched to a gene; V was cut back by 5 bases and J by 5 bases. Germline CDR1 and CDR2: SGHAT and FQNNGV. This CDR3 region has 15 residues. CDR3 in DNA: TGTGCCAGCAGCCACCCCACAGGGGGGACCGGGGAGCTGTTTTTT. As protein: CASSHPTGGTGELFF. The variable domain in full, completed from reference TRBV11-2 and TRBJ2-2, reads EAGVAQSPRYKIIEKRQSVAFWCNPISGHATLYWYQQILGQGPKLLIQFQNNGVVDDSQLPKDRFSAERLKGVDSTLKIQPAKLEDSAVYLCASSHPTGGTGELFFGEGSRLTVL.

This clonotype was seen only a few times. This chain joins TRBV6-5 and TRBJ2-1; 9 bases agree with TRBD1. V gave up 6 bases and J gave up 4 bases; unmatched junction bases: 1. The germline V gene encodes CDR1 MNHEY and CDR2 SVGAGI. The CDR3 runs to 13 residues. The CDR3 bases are TGTGCCAGCAGAGGACAGGGGTACAATGAGCAGTTCTTC. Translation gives CASRGQGYNEQFF.

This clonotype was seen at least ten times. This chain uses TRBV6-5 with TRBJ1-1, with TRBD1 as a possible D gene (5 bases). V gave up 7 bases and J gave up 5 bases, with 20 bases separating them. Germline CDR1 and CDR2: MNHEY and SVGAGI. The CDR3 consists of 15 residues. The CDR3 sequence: CASIVPLWEGTEAFF. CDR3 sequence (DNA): TGTGCCAGCATCGTACCCCTTTGGGAGGGGACTGAAGCTTTCTTT.

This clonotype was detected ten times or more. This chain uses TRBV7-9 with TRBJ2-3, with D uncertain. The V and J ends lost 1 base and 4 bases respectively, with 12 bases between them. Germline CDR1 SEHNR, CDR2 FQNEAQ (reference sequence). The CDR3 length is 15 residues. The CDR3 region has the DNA TGTGCCAGCAGCTTAGTAGTTATTGGCCCAGATACGCAGTATTTT. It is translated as CASSLVVIGPDTQYF.

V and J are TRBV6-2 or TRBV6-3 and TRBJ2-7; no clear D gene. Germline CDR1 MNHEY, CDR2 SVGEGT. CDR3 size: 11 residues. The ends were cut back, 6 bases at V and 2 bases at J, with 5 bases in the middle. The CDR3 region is CASRRPYEQYF. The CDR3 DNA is TGTGCCAGCAGGAGACCCTACGAGCAGTACTTC.

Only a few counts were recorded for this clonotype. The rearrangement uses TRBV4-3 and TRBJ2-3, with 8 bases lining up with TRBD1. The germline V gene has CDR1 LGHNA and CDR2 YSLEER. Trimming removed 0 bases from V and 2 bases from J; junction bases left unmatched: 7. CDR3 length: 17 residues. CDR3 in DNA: TGCGCCAGCAGCCAAGAATTCGGACAGGGTTTCACAGATACGCAGTATTTT. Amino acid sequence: CASSQEFGQGFTDTQYF.

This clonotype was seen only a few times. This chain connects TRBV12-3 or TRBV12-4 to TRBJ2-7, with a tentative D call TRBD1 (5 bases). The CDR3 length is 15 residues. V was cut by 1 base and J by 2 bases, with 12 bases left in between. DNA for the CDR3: TGTGCCAGCAGTTTAGTAACAGGTGGGCCCTACGAGCAGTACTTC. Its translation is CASSLVTGGPYEQYF.

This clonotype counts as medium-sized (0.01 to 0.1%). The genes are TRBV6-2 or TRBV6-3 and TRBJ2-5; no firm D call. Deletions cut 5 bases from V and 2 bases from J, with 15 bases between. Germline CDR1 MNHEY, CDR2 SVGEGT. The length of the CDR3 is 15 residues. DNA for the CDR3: TGTGCCAGCAGTGCCGGCACCAGTGATCAAGAGACCCAGTACTTC. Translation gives CASSAGTSDQETQYF.

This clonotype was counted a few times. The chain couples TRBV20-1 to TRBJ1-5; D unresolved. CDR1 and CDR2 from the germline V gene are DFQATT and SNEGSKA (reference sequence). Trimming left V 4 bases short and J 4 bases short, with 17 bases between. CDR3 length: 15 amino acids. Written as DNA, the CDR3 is TGCAGTGCTAACCCACCCGGGAGACTAAATCAGCCCCAGCATTTT. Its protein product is CSANPPGRLNQPQHF.

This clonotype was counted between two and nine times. The CDR3 nucleotides are TGTGCCACCAGTGATTTAGAGGGACAGCAAGATCAGCCCCAGCATTTT. Residues: CATSDLEGQQDQPQHF. This rearrangement joins TRBV24-1 to TRBJ1-5; the match to TRBD1 covers 7 bases. V was clipped by 1 base and J by 5 bases; unmatched bases: 7. CDR1 KGHDR and CDR2 SFDVKD come from the germline V gene. This CDR3 has 16 amino acids.

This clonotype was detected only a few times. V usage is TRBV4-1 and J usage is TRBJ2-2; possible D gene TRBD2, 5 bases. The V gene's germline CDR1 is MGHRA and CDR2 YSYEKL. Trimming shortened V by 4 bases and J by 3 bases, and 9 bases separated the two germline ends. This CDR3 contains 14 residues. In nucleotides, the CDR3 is TGCGCCAGCAGCCTAAAGGACTACACCGGGGAGCTGTTTTTT. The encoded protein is CASSLKDYTGELFF.

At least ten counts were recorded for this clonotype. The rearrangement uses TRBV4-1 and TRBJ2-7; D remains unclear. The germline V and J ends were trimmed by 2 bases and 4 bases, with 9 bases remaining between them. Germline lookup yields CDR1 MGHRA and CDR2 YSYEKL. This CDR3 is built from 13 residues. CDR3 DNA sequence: TGCGCCAGCAGCCAAAGGCCAGAGTACGAGCAGTACGTC. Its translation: CASSQRPEYEQYV.